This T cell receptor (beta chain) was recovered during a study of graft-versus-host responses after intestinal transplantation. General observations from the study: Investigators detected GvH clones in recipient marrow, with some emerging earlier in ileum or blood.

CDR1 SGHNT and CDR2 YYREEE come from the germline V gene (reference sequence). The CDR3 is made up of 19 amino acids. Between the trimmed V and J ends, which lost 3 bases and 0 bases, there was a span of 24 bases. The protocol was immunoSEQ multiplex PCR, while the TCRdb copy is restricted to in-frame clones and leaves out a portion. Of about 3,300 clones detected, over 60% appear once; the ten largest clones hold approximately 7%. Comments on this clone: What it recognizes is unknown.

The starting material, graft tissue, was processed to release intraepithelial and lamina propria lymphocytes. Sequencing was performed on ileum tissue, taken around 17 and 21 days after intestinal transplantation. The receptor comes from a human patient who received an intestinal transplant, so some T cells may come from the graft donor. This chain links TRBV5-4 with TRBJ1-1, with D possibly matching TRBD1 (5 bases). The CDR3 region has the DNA TGTGCCAGCAGCTCCGGTGGGGTTGCGGCAGGGAGGGTGAACACTGAAGCTTTCTTT. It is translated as CASSSGGVAAGRVNTEAFF. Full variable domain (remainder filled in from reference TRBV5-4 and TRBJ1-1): ETGVTQSPTHLIKTRGQQVTLRCSSQSGHNTVSWYQQALGQGPQFIFQYYREEENGRGNFPPRFSGLQFPNYSSELNVNALELDDSALYLCASSSGGVAAGRVNTEAFFGQGTRLTVV.